This T cell receptor beta chain came from a study of blood T cell repertoires in COVID-19. Overall study: The analysed material was cDNA or gDNA that came from T cells, B-cell-depleted T cells, or PBMCs.

Assay: immunoSEQ multiplex PCR; the TCRdb copy retains only in-frame clones and omits some. Among about 370,000 clones, about 87% were seen once, and the ten largest hold 8.5% to 12%. This CDR3 is 19 amino acids long. V gave up 5 bases and J gave up 6 bases; unmatched junction bases: 18. Germline V gene data show CDR1 as SGHTA and CDR2 as FQGTGA. Seattle's cohort entered during active infection and was followed longitudinally. The chain employs TRBV7-3 and TRBJ2-2; 10 positions match TRBD2. The sample was peripheral blood. This TCR was sampled from a woman between 25 and 40 years old with COVID-19, enrolled during active disease. The DNA for the CDR3 is TGTGCCAGCAGCCACCCCTCGCGGGCTAGCGGGAGCATGGCCGGGGAGCTGTTTTTT. Its protein product is CASSHPSRASGSMAGELFF. Together with reference TRBV7-3 and TRBJ2-2, the CDR3 gives the full variable domain: GAGVSQTPSNKVTEKGKYVELRCDPISGHTALYWYRQSLGQGPEFLIYFQGTGAADDSGLPNDRFFAVRPEGSVSTLKIQRTERGDSAVYLCASSHPSRASGSMAGELFFGEGSRLTVL.